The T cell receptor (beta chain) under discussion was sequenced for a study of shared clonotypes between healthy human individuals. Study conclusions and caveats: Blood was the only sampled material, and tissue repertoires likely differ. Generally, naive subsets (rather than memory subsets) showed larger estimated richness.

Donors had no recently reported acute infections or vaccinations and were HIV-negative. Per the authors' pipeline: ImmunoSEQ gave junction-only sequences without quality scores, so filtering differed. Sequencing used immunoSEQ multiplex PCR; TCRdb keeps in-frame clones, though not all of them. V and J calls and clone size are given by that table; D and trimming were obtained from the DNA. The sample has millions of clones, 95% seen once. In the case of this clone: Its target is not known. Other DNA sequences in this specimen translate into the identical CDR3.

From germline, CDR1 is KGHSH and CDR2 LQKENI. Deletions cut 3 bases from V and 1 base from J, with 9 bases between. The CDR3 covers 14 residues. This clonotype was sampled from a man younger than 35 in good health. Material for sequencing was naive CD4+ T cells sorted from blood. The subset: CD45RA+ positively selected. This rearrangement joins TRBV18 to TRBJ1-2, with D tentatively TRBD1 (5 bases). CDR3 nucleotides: TGTGCCAGCTCACCCTCGACAGATAACTATGGCTACACCTTC. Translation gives CASSPSTDNYGYTF.